This T cell receptor beta chain was identified in a study of blood T cell repertoires in COVID-19 (TCRdb year 2020). Turning to the overall study: Samples from collaborators originated in the United States, Italy and Spain and spanned both the acute and convalescent phases of COVID-19. The prospective study material was composed of cDNA or gDNA derived from T cells, B-cell-depleted T cells, or PBMCs. Subjects who had been exposed to COVID-19, were actively infected with it, or had recovered from it provided the deeply sampled blood TCRbeta repertoires that made up the dataset. The repertoires were made available in a free public database intended to serve as a resource for research on the immune response to SARS-CoV-2. The samples were drawn from two sources: the first 160 participants of the ongoing ImmuneRACE study, and over 950 subjects contributed by 6 global collaborators. Sample metadata almost always included a de-identified subject ID, COVID-19 status, age in years and sex. Where HLA class I and class II types were available, the types were taken from metadata supplied by the sample provider, not from assay-based typing.

With regard to this clone: This clone's antigen is unknown. Base quality data are lacking; no much larger clone is found one base away.

The collaborating institutions used their own protocols to collect whole blood in K2EDTA tubes. Collaborator samples were shipped for TCRbeta analysis as frozen whole blood, isolated PBMCs, or DNA extracted from either sample type. The immunoSEQ Assay, a bias-controlled multiplex PCR, was used to amplify TCRbeta CDR3 regions from genomic DNA. For the original study's pipeline: Within the assay, amplification of reference gene primers was used to estimate how many nucleated cells each sample contained. Sequence reads were collapsed and filtered to measure the absolute abundance of every unique TCRbeta CDR3 rearrangement. For each sample, productive Simpson clonality was calculated as the square root of Simpson's diversity index over productive rearrangements. TCRdb limited this immuneACCESS table to in-frame rearrangements with V and J called. A share of clones is missing; checked studies link under half to unresolved V genes, and the rest is unexplained. That table is the source of V, J and clone size, and D and trimming were worked out from the DNA. The table for this sample lists 390,000 or so clones; roughly 90% of them were counted only once. The leading ten clones occupy about 7% of the sample.

Overall results and qualifications from the work: Clinical and demographic metadata were provided uncurated, with the amount varying by source and participant.

V sheds 11 bases and J sheds 2 bases, leaving 16 bases between their ends. From its cysteine to its phenylalanine, the CDR3 spans 13 amino acids. Solely the CDR3 DNA is kept, with 39 bases framed from the first base. The sequence is built from TRBV23-1 and TRBJ2-7; TRBD2 is possibly the D segment (5 matching bases). TRBV23-1 belongs to the ORF category, with a function that is uncertain. The receptor's source is a young man with active or convalescent COVID-19. The sample consisted of peripheral blood. The encoded CDR3 is CARRGDRPYEQYF. The DNA sequence follows: TGCGCCCGCCGGGGAGATAGACCCTACGAGCAGTACTTC.